The clone carrying this T cell receptor beta chain came up many times. As yet, its antigen is unknown. TCRdb passed the reads through MiXCR, listing each CDR3 protein once. Of just under 500,000 distinct CDR3 sequences listed, 30% to 35% are singletons. The data were taken from a study of T cell repertoires in cytomegalovirus infection. Whole-study results and caveats: Based on cumulative public TCR beta family frequency, carriers of CMV plus the relevant HLA were identified.

The TCR sequence derives from a human donor in good health (CMV status not recorded). Some clones in this sample may be carry-over from other donors' samples. The source material was cultured PBMCs, sampled from culture after CMV antigen stimulation.

CDR3 in amino acids: CATSRGNTEAFF. DNA of the CDR3: TGTGCCACCTCCCGGGGGAACACTGAAGCTTTCTTT. The V gene is TRBV7-9, the J gene TRBJ1-1; D remains ambiguous. Germline V lookup: CDR1 SEHNR, CDR2 FQNEAQ (reference sequence). Deletions cut 10 bases from V and 1 base from J, with 10 bases between. CDR3 size: 12 residues.